Given below is one TCR beta chain in context. Its cognate antigen has yet to be identified. One base away there is no much larger clone; base qualities are not given. Other DNA sequences from this sample encode an identical CDR3 as well. This sample is drawn from a study of blood T cell repertoires in COVID-19 (TCRdb year 2020). Background on the whole study: Samples covering the acute and convalescent phases of COVID-19 were provided by collaborators in the United States, Italy and Spain. The material from the prospective study consisted of cDNA or gDNA derived from T cells, B-cell-depleted T cells, or PBMCs. Subjects who had been exposed to COVID-19, were actively infected with it, or had recovered from it provided the deeply sampled blood TCRbeta repertoires that made up the dataset. A freely available public database, intended as a resource for researchers studying the immune response to SARS-CoV-2, is where the repertoires were released. The samples were drawn from the first 160 participants of the ongoing ImmuneRACE study and from roughly 1,300 subjects provided by 6 global collaborators. Nearly every sample came with metadata listing a de-identified subject ID, COVID-19 status, age in years and sex. HLA class I and class II types, where available, came from metadata supplied by the sample provider rather than from assay-based typing. The paper as a whole reports these results and caveats: Clinical and demographic metadata were provided uncurated, with the amount varying by source and participant.

Another Seattle source contributed samples from volunteer blood donors who had recovered from COVID-19. The collaborating institutions used their own protocols to collect whole blood in K2EDTA tubes. For TCRbeta analysis, collaborators shipped samples as frozen whole blood, isolated PBMCs, or DNA extracted from either of those sample types. From the germline V gene (reference sequence), CDR1 is LNHDA and CDR2 is SQIVND. The junction carries 7 bases between V and J, which are trimmed by 3 bases and 4 bases respectively. The CDR3 spans 12 residues, from the cysteine through the phenylalanine. Left in the record is the CDR3 DNA by itself, 36 bases read in frame from the first base. The immunoSEQ Assay, a bias-controlled multiplex PCR, was used to amplify TCRbeta CDR3 regions from genomic DNA. The study's own analysis went as follows. The number of nucleated cells in each sample was estimated from the amplification of reference gene primers within the assay. Sequence reads were collapsed and filtered to measure the absolute abundance of every unique TCRbeta CDR3 rearrangement. For each sample, productive Simpson clonality was calculated as the square root of Simpson's diversity index over productive rearrangements. TCRdb carries this immuneACCESS record with in-frame sequences only. Its versions omit some clonotypes, under half of them owing to an unresolved V gene in the studies checked, with the rest unexplained. V, J and clone size are those of that table, while D and trimming were read from the DNA. A total of 310,000 or so clones appear in this sample, roughly 90% of them only once. The ten biggest clones cover under 6.5% of the sample.

This TCR was recovered from a man aged 18 to 35 who had recovered from COVID-19. This chain joins TRBV19 to TRBJ2-7; the D gene is perhaps TRBD2, from 5 matching bases. The sequencing sample was made of peripheral blood. The CDR3 protein sequence reads: CASSISGYEQYF. The nucleotide sequence is TGTGCCAGTAGTATCTCGGGGTACGAGCAGTACTTC.